This T cell receptor (beta chain) was documented in a study of cytomegalovirus exposure and HLA in healthy donors. With 60 Vbeta and 13 Jbeta primers, the PCR was carried out. The protocol was immunoSEQ multiplex PCR, while the TCRdb copy is restricted to in-frame clones and leaves out a portion. Found here are 150,000 to 200,000 clones, 75% to 80% of them singletons; the top ten hold approximately 6.3%. This clone was observed once. Trimming removed 4 bases from V and 0 bases from J, with 7 bases in between. Germline CDR1 reads SNHLY; CDR2 reads FYNNEI. This CDR3 is built from 15 residues. The rearrangement links TRBV2 to TRBJ2-6; D gene unclear. The TCR originated in a man aged 35-49 years in good health and CMV-seropositive. The material sequenced was PBMCs. The CDR3 sequence: CASSGWSSGANVLTF. The CDR3 DNA is TGTGCCAGCAGTGGGTGGAGCTCTGGGGCCAACGTCCTGACTTTC. Variable domain in full (rest from reference TRBV2 and TRBJ2-6): EPEVTQTPSHQVTQMGQEVILRCVPISNHLYFYWYRQILGQKVEFLVSFYNNEISEKSEIFDDQFSVERPDGSNFTLKIRSTKLEDSAMYFCASSGWSSGANVLTFGAGSRLTVL.